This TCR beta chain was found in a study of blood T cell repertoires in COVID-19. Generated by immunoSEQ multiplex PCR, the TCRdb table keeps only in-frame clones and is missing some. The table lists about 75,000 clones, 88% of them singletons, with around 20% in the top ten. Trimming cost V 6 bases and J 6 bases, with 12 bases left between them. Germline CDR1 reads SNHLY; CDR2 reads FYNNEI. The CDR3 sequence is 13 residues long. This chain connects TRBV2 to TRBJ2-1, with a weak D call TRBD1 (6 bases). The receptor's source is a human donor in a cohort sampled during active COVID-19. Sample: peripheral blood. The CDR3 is CASSQGQPNEQFF. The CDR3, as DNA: TGTGCCAGCAGCCAAGGACAGCCCAATGAGCAGTTCTTC.